The 4 T cell receptor beta chains given below trace back to one sample, sequenced in a study of cytomegalovirus exposure and HLA in healthy donors. It was with 60 Vbeta and 13 Jbeta primers that the PCR ran. Sequencing used immunoSEQ multiplex PCR; TCRdb keeps in-frame clones, though not all of them. The sample includes roughly 98,000 clones, around 77% of them seen just once. Material: PBMCs. These receptors came from a middle-aged man in good health and CMV-seronegative.

The gene calls are TRBV5-6 and TRBJ2-7; the D gene is possibly TRBD2 (5 bases). CDR1 and CDR2 from the germline V gene are SGHDT and YYEEEE. The CDR3 totals 14 residues. V lost 4 bases and J 5 bases, leaving 16 bases between the germline ends. CDR3 coding DNA: TGTGCCAGCAGCCCGAGGGTCCAAATCCACGAGCAGTACTTC. This sequence encodes CASSPRVQIHEQYF.

This sequence joins TRBV18 and TRBJ2-1, with D perhaps matching TRBD2 (5 bases). V shed 1 base and J shed 6 bases, with 10 bases lying between them. This CDR3 is built from 14 residues. The V gene's germline CDR1 is KGHSH and CDR2 LQKENI. The chain's CDR3 is CASSPRTLANEQFF. In DNA form, the CDR3 reads TGTGCCAGCTCACCACGGACCCTAGCCAATGAGCAGTTCTTC.

Points on this clone: An end of the junction does not agree with germline; a read error may underlie this. The CDR3 DNA is TGTGCCAGCAGCTTGGGTAGCGGGAGGGCCTTGGCGGACTTC. It codes for CASSLGSGRALADF. The V and J genes are TRBV5-4 and TRBJ2-7; TRBD2 matches 11 bases. The CDR3 runs to 14 residues. CDR1 and CDR2 from the germline V gene are SGHNT and YYREEE (reference sequence).

The rearrangement joins TRBV4-2 to TRBJ2-5; 11 bases fit TRBD2. The assigned J gene may be wrong: the sequence end matches TRBJ2-7 better. Germline-derived CDR1 and CDR2 are LGHNA and YNFKEQ. The CDR3 is 18 residues long. The CDR3 nucleotides are TGTGCCAGCAGCCCGGAACTAGCGGGAGCCGCCAGCCGGGCCGAGCAGTACTTC. Translated, it gives CASSPELAGAASRAEQYF.